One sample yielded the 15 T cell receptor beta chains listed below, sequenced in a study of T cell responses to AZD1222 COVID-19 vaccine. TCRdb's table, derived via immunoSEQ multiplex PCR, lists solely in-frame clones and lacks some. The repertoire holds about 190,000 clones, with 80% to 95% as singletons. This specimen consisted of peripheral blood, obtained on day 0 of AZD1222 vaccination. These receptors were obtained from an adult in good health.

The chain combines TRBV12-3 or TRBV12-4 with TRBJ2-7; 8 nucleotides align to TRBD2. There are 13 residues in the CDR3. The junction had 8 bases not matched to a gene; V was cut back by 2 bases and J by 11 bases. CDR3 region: CASSLRAAGGEYF. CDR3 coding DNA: TGTGCCAGCAGTTTAAGGGCGGCGGGGGGTGAGTACTTC.

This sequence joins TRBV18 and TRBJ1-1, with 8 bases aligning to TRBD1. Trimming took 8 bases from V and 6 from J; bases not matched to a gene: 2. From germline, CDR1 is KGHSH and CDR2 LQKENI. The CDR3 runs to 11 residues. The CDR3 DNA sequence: TGTGCCAGCCAGACAGGGGCTGAAGCTTTCTTT. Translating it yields CASQTGAEAFF.

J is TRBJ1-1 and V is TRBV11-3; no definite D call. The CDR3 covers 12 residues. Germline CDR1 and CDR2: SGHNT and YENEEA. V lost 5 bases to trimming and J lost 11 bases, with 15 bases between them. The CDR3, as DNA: TGTGCCAGCAGCAACGGGAGGGCCAGGGCTTTCTTT. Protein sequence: CASSNGRARAFF.

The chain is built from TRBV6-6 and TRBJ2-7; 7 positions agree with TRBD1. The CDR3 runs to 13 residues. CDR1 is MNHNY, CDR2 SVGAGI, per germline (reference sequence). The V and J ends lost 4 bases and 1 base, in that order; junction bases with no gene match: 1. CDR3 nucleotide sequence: TGTGCCAGCAGTTGGGGACAGTCCTACGAGCAGTACTTC. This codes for CASSWGQSYEQYF.

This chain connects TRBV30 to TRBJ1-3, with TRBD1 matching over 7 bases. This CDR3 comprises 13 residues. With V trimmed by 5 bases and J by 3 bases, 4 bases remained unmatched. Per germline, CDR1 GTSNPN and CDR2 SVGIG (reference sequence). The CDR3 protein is CAWDRDFGNTIYF. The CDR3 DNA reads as TGTGCCTGGGACAGGGATTTTGGAAACACCATATATTTT. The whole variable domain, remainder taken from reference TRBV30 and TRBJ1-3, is SQTIHQWPATLVQPVGSPLSLECTVEGTSNPNLYWYRQAAGRGLQLLFYSVGIGQISSEVPQNLSASRPQDRQFILSSKKLLLSDSGFYLCAWDRDFGNTIYFGEGSWLTVV.

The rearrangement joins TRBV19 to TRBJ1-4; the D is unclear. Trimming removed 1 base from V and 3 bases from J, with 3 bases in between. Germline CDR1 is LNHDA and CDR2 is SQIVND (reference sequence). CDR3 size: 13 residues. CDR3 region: CASSIGPNEKLFF. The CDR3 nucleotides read TGTGCCAGTAGTATAGGTCCTAATGAAAAACTGTTTTTT.

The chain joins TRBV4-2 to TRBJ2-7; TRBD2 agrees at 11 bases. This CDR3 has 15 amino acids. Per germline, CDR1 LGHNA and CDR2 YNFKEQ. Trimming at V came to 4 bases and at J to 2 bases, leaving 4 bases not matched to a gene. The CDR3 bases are TGTGCCAGCAGCCCCGGGACTAGCGGTGCCTACGAGCAGTACTTC. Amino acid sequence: CASSPGTSGAYEQYF.

The CDR3, as DNA: TGTGCCAGCAGCTTAGCAGGGGCCCTTAACTATGGCTACACCTTC. Translated: CASSLAGALNYGYTF. The gene calls are TRBV11-1 and TRBJ1-2; D perhaps matches TRBD1 (5 bases). V was cut by 0 bases and J by 1 base, with 9 bases left in between. Looked up from germline, CDR1 is SGHAT and CDR2 is FQDESV (reference sequence). This CDR3 has 15 residues.

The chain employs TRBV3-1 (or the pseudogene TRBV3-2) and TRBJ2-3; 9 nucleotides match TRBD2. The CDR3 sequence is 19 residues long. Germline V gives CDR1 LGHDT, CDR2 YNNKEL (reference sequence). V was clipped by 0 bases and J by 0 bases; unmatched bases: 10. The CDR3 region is CASSQEYSGGRFSTDTQYF. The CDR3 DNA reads TGTGCCAGCAGCCAAGAATATAGCGGGGGACGCTTCAGCACAGATACGCAGTATTTT.

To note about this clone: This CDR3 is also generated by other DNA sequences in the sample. The CDR3 nucleotides are TGTGCCAGCAGCTCGGGACAGGGGGACTACAATGAGCAGTTCTTC. Protein product: CASSSGQGDYNEQFF. V usage is TRBV11-3 and J usage is TRBJ2-1, with 11 bases that match TRBD1. This CDR3 is built from 15 residues. V was clipped by 4 bases and J by 3 bases; unmatched bases: 2. In germline, CDR1 is SGHNT, CDR2 YENEEA.

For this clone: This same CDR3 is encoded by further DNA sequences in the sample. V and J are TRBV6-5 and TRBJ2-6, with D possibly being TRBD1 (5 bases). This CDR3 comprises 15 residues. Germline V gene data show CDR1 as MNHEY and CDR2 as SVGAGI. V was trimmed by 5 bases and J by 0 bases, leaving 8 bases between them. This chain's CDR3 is CASSIQGSGANVLTF. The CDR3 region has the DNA TGTGCCAGCAGTATTCAGGGCTCTGGGGCCAACGTCCTGACTTTC.

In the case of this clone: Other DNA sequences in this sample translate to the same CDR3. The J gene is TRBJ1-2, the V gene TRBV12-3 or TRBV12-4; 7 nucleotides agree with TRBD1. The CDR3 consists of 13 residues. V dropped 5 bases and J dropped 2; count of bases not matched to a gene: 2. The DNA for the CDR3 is TGTGCCAGCAGTACGGGACAGAACTATGGCTACACCTTC. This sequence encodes CASSTGQNYGYTF.

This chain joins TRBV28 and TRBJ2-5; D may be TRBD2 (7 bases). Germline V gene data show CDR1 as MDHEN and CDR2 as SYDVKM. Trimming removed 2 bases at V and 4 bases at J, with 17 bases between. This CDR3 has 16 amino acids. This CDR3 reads CASSLAQGGVRETQYF. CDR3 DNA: TGTGCCAGCAGTTTAGCACAGGGAGGGGTACGAGAGACCCAGTACTTC.

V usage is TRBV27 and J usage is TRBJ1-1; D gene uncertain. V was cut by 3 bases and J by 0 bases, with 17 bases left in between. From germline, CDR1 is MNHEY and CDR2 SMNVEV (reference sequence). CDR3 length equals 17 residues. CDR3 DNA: TGTGCCAGCAGTTTGTCCAGCCAAACCTTCATGAACACTGAAGCTTTCTTT. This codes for CASSLSSQTFMNTEAFF.

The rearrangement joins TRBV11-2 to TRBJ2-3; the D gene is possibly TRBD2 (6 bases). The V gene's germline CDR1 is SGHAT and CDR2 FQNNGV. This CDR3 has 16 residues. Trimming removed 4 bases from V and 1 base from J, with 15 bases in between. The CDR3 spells CASSSRLGRGTDTQYF. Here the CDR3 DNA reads TGTGCCAGCAGCTCGAGACTAGGACGGGGCACAGATACGCAGTATTTT. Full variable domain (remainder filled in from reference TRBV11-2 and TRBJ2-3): EAGVAQSPRYKIIEKRQSVAFWCNPISGHATLYWYQQILGQGPKLLIQFQNNGVVDDSQLPKDRFSAERLKGVDSTLKIQPAKLEDSAVYLCASSSRLGRGTDTQYFGPGTRLTVL.